The source of this T cell receptor (beta chain) is a study of shared clonotypes between healthy human individuals (dated by TCRdb to about 2020). As for the study more broadly: The cohort comprised a couple of women and a few men aged 18 to 49 years. The study deeply sequenced blood TCR repertoires of about 5 healthy adults to estimate repertoire size and the extent of clonotype sharing between individuals. Per donor, three plates each were used for CD4 naive and CD4 memory, two for CD8 naive, and one for CD8 memory. Leukapheresis yielded between about 0.94 and 8.9 billion PBMCs per donor. Libraries were prepared and TCR repertoires were sequenced by different laboratories using diverse techniques, in order to increase sequencing depth and limit assay-specific biases. The paper as a whole reports these results and caveats: Naive subsets generally had larger estimated clonotype richness than memory subsets. The genetic and exposure-history diversity represented was limited by the small number of donors. Compared with non-shared clonotypes, clonotypes shared by all four sorted-subset donors had higher generation probabilities. When a handful of donors were compared, the shared fraction of clonotypes was about 5% for naive CD4, about 4% for naive CD8, more than 2% for memory CD4, and less than 0.45% for memory CD8. Incomplete sequencing was indicated by rarefaction of sorted-subset datasets, despite the large sequencing depth. Sampling was restricted to blood, and TCR repertoires in tissues likely differ from the TCR repertoires found in blood. Pairwise subsampling led to the expectation that sequencing depth would affect the degree of clonotype sharing among donors.

Donors were healthy HIV-negative adults with no recently reported acute infections or vaccinations. Only Caucasian adults living in Nashville, Tennessee, USA were represented among the donors. CD4+ T cells were enriched through magnetic negative selection, after which naive cells were positively selected on CD45RA and the remaining negative fraction served as the memory subset. Blood was obtained by leukapheresis, after which PBMCs were separated by Ficoll-Histopaque density gradient centrifugation and cryopreserved in liquid nitrogen vapor phase. Analytical flow cytometry was used to check the purity and quantity of each magnetically sorted T cell population. From each sorted fraction, genomic DNA was isolated and quantified by UV absorbance on a Nanodrop 2000c. The CDR3 runs 17 amino acids, cysteine and phenylalanine included. This entry keeps only the CDR3 DNA: 51 bases, framed from base 1. Ends trimmed: V by 0 bases, J by 8 bases; bases unmatched to a gene: 10. Looking up the germline V gene yields CDR1 SGHVS and CDR2 FQNEAQ.

Using the deep immunoSEQ assay, multiplex PCR amplified TCR CDR3 regions from genomic DNA. Extracted genomic DNA from each cell subset was distributed evenly across all wells of several immunoSEQ 96-well plates, and each plate was treated as a replicate. For sorted subsets, each replicate PCR was loaded with approximately 0.2 ug genomic DNA, equivalent to approximately 27,000 T cell genomes. The purified libraries were quantified using a Qubit 3.0 fluorometer, sized with a Bioanalyzer 2100, and then quantified again using the KAPA Library Quantification kit. Each immunoSEQ 96-well plate was sequenced on its own single-read 150-cycle Illumina NextSeq 550 flow cell. Regarding the original processing steps: Because only junctional sequences without quality scores were contained in the immunoSEQ output, filtering matching that applied to full-length reads could not be performed. Sequences were annotated with PyIR, a Python wrapper for IgBLAST v1.9, and V/J genes and CDR3 were assigned using IMGT germline references. Reads were filtered out if the reads had weak V/J assignments (E-value above 1e-6), no CDR3, stop codons, out-of-frame junctions, or ambiguous translated residues. V3J clonotypes were defined as sequences sharing an identical inferred V gene, J gene, and CDR3 amino acid sequence. To compute the percentage overlap between repertoires, the number of shared unique clonotypes was divided by the size of the smaller repertoire. Three approaches were used to assess repertoire richness: RTK rarefaction, the Chao1 estimator, and Recon v2.1 estimates of unobserved clonotypes. Generation probabilities for all TCRbeta clonotypes obtained by the gDNA method from a few donors were computed using OLGA. The source is immuneACCESS, and TCRdb retained only in-frame sequences with V and J called. Part of the clones is not carried over; for the studies checked, unresolved V genes explain less than half of this, and the remainder is unexplained. V and J calls and clone size are as listed in that table; D and trimming were resolved from the DNA. The sample records about 680,000 clones, roughly 70% of which are singletons. The top ten hold about 1.7% of the sample.

In regard to this clone: Its binding antigen is unknown. No much larger clone is present one base from it, and per-base qualities are unavailable.

The sequence was collected from a woman aged 25-40 years in good health. The material sequenced was memory CD4+ T cells sorted from blood. The sample's cell subset or site, from its label and the paper: CD45RA-negative fraction. The rearranged chain carries TRBV7-8 and TRBJ2-1; TRBD2 aligns with 10 central bases. The CDR3 in this case is CASSLAPSSGSYHEQFF. The DNA reads as follows: TGTGCCAGCAGCTTAGCCCCCTCTAGCGGGAGTTACCATGAGCAGTTCTTC.